This T cell receptor beta chain was sequenced for a study of cytomegalovirus exposure and HLA in healthy donors. Study results and caveats: In a later analysis, common viral pathogens appeared linked to several of the most significant clusters. Sequence variants that were highly shared formed a cluster that was likely a sequencing artifact. Most of the TCR beta V segments (in an earlier analysis) were productive either about 87% or about 30% of the time.

Although they were nominally healthy when sampled, donors likely had unrecorded immune exposures. This clone appeared a few times. Its antigen is undetermined. Vbeta (60) and Jbeta (13) primers were used in the PCR. Repertoires were generated with immunoSEQ multiplex PCR, while TCRdb's copy carries only in-frame clones and drops some. Of around 200,000 clones in the sample, approximately 70% are singletons; the top ten hold about 2.8%. Losses at the gene ends were 0 bases for V and 4 bases for J; bases not matched to a gene: 10. The CDR3 totals 19 residues. Germline V gene lookup returns CDR1 SGDLS and CDR2 YYNGEE.

The gene calls are TRBV9 and TRBJ2-7; the match to TRBD2 covers 16 bases. The sequence came from a man in his forties or fifties in good health and CMV-seropositive. Source material: PBMCs. CDR3 residues: CASSVGWGTSGGADYEQYF. CDR3 sequence (DNA): TGTGCCAGCAGCGTAGGATGGGGGACTAGCGGGGGGGCGGATTACGAGCAGTACTTC.